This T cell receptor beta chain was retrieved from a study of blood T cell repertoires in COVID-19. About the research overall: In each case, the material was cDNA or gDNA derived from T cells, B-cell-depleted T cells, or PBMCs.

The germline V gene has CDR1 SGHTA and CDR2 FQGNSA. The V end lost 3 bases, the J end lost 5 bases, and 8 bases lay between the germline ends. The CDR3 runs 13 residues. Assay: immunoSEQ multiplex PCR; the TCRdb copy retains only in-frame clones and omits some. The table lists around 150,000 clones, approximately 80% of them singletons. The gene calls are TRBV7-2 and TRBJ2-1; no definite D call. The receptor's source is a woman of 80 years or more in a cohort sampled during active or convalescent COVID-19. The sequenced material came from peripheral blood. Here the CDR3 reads CASSFGPNNEQFF. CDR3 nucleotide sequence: TGTGCCAGCAGCTTTGGGCCGAACAATGAGCAGTTCTTC.